These T cell receptor beta chains were read from a single sample in a study of control samples from healthy donors and cancer patients. Repertoires were generated with immunoSEQ multiplex PCR, while TCRdb's copy carries only in-frame clones and drops some. The sample lists more than 85,000 clones, approximately 90% occurring once. The sequenced sample was blood. The receptors stem from a human donor in good health. The donor label of this sample is uncertain. CDR3s include the opening cysteine and the closing phenylalanine or tryptophan. D genes are given only for firm matches. The size field is filled for only some rows; it gives once, few, many or a size class.

clone_size d_call j_call v_call cdr3_nt cdr3_aa
NA NA TRBJ2-7 TRBV7-2 TGTGCCAGCAGCCCCCAGGGGGGGCGCAGCGACGAGCAGTACTTC CASSPQGGRSDEQYF
NA NA TRBJ1-5 TRBV19 TGTGCCAGTAGGTCCGGTAGCAATCAGCCCCAGCATTTT CASRSGSNQPQHF
NA TRBD1 TRBJ1-6 TRBV19 TGTGCCAGTAGTATCAGAGGGCAGGGGGCTGGAAATTCACCCCTCCACTTT CASSIRGQGAGNSPLHF
NA NA TRBJ2-7 TRBV7-9 TGTGCCAGCAGTCCAACTCTGGGTTACGAGCAGTACTTC CASSPTLGYEQYF
NA NA TRBJ1-5 TRBV5-8 TGTGCCAGCAGCTTGACAGGGCGGGATCAGCCCCAGCATTTT CASSLTGRDQPQHF
NA NA TRBJ1-1 TRBV19 TGTGCCAGTAGTATTAGAGGCGACGGGAACACTGAAGCTTTCTTT CASSIRGDGNTEAFF
NA TRBD2 TRBJ2-2 TRBV6-7 TGTGCCAGCAGTTACGAGGCCGGGGGGGCGCTCCCCGGGGAGCTGTTTTTT CASSYEAGGALPGELFF
NA TRBD2 TRBJ2-1 TRBV10-2 TGCGCCAGCAGTGATATTAGCGGGGGGCTTTCCTACAATGAGCAGTTCTTC CASSDISGGLSYNEQFF
once NA TRBJ2-1 TRBV27 TGTGCCAGCATGAGGGGCCGGGATGAGCAGTTCTTC CASMRGRDEQFF
NA NA TRBJ1-2 TRBV7-9 TGTGCCAGCAGCTTAGGTAATTCTTCCCCGGACGGCTACACCTTC CASSLGNSSPDGYTF
NA TRBD1 TRBJ1-2 TRBV6-1 TGTGCCAGCAGTGATCCGGGACAGGGAAACTATGGCTACACCTTC CASSDPGQGNYGYTF
NA TRBD2 TRBJ2-4 TRBV14 TGTGCCAGCAGCCAAGGGGGACTAGCGGTAGCCAAAAACATTCAGTACTTC CASSQGGLAVAKNIQYF
NA NA TRBJ1-4 TRBV19 TGTGCCAGTAGCCTCAACAGGGAAGATAAACTGTTTTTT CASSLNREDKLFF
NA NA TRBJ1-2 TRBV2 TGTGCCAGCAGCACCTCAGCGAGCTATGGCTACACCTTC CASSTSASYGYTF
NA NA TRBJ1-5 TRBV24-1 TGTGCCACCAGCTTGCTAGGTCAGCCCCAGCATTTT CATSLLGQPQHF
NA NA TRBJ1-1 TRBV9 TGTGCCAGCAGCGTAGCCGGGTCGATGAACACTGAAGCTTTCTTT CASSVAGSMNTEAFF
few NA TRBJ2-7 TRBV2 TGTGCCAGCAGTGAAGGGCAGGGTGCCACCTACGAGCAGTACTTC CASSEGQGATYEQYF
NA TRBD1 TRBJ1-2 TRBV12-3/TRBV12-4 TGTGCCAGCAGTCCGAGGGGGCCTCGAGGCTACACCTTC CASSPRGPRGYTF
NA NA TRBJ2-3 TRBV19 TGTGCCAGTACCCTCTCCGGGACAAGACGTGCAGATACGCAGTATTTT CASTLSGTRRADTQYF
NA NA TRBJ2-3 TRBV7-2 TGTGCCAGCAGTTCCCCGGAGGGGGAAATCGATACGCAGTATTTT CASSSPEGEIDTQYF
NA TRBD2 TRBJ2-5 TRBV5-1 TGCGCCAGCAGGGCTAGCGGGGGGGGCGGAGAGACCCAGTACTTC CASRASGGGGETQYF
NA TRBD1 TRBJ2-7 TRBV5-4 TGTGCCAGCAGCTCGGGACAGGACTACGAGCAGTACTTC CASSSGQDYEQYF
NA NA TRBJ1-5 TRBV19 TGTGCCACTACCCCTGCGCGGGGGCTAGCAAATCAGCCCCAGCATTTT CATTPARGLANQPQHF
NA NA TRBJ1-6 TRBV19 TGTGCCAGTAGTAGGGTGGGTAATAATTCACCCCTCCACTTT CASSRVGNNSPLHF
NA NA TRBJ1-5 TRBV21-1 TGTGCCAGCAGCAAAGTCGGGGGGGATCAGCCCCAGCATTTT CASSKVGGDQPQHF
NA TRBD1 TRBJ1-2 TRBV2 TGTGCCAGCGGGACAGGGACCTATGGCTACACCTTC CASGTGTYGYTF
once TRBD2 TRBJ2-1 TRBV7-2 TGTGCCAGCAGCAGCCTAGCGGGGGCTTACAATGAGCAGTTCTTC CASSSLAGAYNEQFF
NA NA TRBJ1-2 TRBV5-6 TGTGCCAGCAGCTTAGGGGGAAGTGGCTACACCTTC CASSLGGSGYTF
NA TRBD2 TRBJ2-3 TRBV2 TGTGCCAGCAGTCAGACTAGCGGGGGTGATACGCAGTATTTT CASSQTSGGDTQYF
NA NA TRBJ2-2 TRBV24-1 TGTGCCACCAGTGATCCTGGGACGGGGAACACCGGGGAGCTGTTTTTT CATSDPGTGNTGELFF
NA NA TRBJ1-3 TRBV7-6 TGTGCCAGCAGCTTAGTAGCTGGGGTGACTGGAAACACCATATATTTT CASSLVAGVTGNTIYF
NA TRBD1 TRBJ1-3 TRBV6-5 TGTGCCAGCAGCTTGGGACAGCAAGGAAACACCATATATTTT CASSLGQQGNTIYF